The 24 T cell receptor beta chains listed next were all sequenced from one sample in a study of blood T cell repertoires in COVID-19. Using immunoSEQ multiplex PCR, the repertoire was profiled, and TCRdb retains in-frame clones only, with some absent. This table has over 200,000 clones, approximately 79% appearing once. Sequenced material: peripheral blood. The receptors were gathered from a human donor in a cohort sampled during active COVID-19.

V gene TRBV25-1 combines with J gene TRBJ1-1; 11 bases align to TRBD1. V dropped 2 bases and J dropped 4; count of bases not matched to a gene: 12. Germline-derived CDR1 and CDR2 are MGHDK and SYGVNS. The CDR3 has 18 amino acids. DNA of the CDR3: TGTGCCAGCAGTGAACGTTCACCGGGACAGGGGGTTGTCACTGAAGCTTTCTTT. Translated: CASSERSPGQGVVTEAFF. The full variable domain, its missing parts supplied by reference TRBV25-1 and TRBJ1-1, is EADIYQTPRYLVIGTGKKITLECSQTMGHDKMYWYQQDPGMELHLIHYSYGVNSTEKGDLSSESTVSRIRTEHFPLTLESARPSHTSQYLCASSERSPGQGVVTEAFFGQGTRLTVV.

This clone was observed a handful of times. This chain uses TRBV2 with TRBJ2-7; tentative D call: TRBD2 (6 bases). This CDR3 has 13 amino acids. V gave up 1 base and J gave up 3 bases, with 7 bases separating them. Germline lookup yields CDR1 SNHLY and CDR2 FYNNEI. Here the CDR3 reads CASSEGGVYEQYF. DNA for the CDR3: TGTGCCAGCAGTGAAGGCGGGGTCTACGAGCAGTACTTC.

The rearrangement links TRBV7-9 to TRBJ1-1; D gene uncertain. Between the trimmed V and J ends, which lost 3 bases and 0 bases, there was a span of 14 bases. The CDR3 extends over 16 amino acids. Per the germline V gene, CDR1 is SEHNR and CDR2 is FQNEAQ (reference sequence). The CDR3 DNA reads as TGTGCCAGCAGCTTGGGCGGGATAGGGATGAACACTGAAGCTTTCTTT. Translating it yields CASSLGGIGMNTEAFF.

This rearrangement joins TRBV3-1 (or the pseudogene TRBV3-2) to TRBJ2-3; TRBD2 matches at 11 bases. The trim removed 4 bases at V and 3 bases at J, leaving 6 bases unmatched. Germline V CDR1 and CDR2: LGHDT, YNNKEL (reference sequence). The CDR3 has 16 amino acids. Here the CDR3 DNA reads TGTGCCAGCAGCCTCACTAGCGGGAGTCGTACAGATACGCAGTATTTT. It encodes CASSLTSGSRTDTQYF.

The rearrangement uses TRBV3-1 (or the pseudogene TRBV3-2) and TRBJ2-1, with 8 bases matching TRBD1. The germline gives CDR1 LGHDT, CDR2 YNNKEL (reference sequence). J gave up 9 bases and V 3 bases, and 4 bases lay outside the gene matches. The CDR3 consists of 13 residues. The CDR3 nucleotides are TGTGCCAGCAGCCAGGACAGGGTCGGTGAGCAGTTCTTC. Its protein product is CASSQDRVGEQFF.

This clone was observed once. The rearrangement links TRBV19 to TRBJ1-1; no reliable D call. The CDR3 loop spans 16 amino acids. Trimming left V 3 bases short and J 0 bases short, with 14 bases between. In germline, CDR1 is LNHDA, CDR2 SQIVND (reference sequence). The chain's CDR3 is CASSIDGGLMNTEAFF. The CDR3 region has the DNA TGTGCCAGTAGTATTGATGGAGGGCTGATGAACACTGAAGCTTTCTTT.

V and J are TRBV10-3 and TRBJ1-5; 9 nucleotides agree with TRBD1. J lost 0 bases, V lost 9 bases, and 12 bases had no gene match. This CDR3 contains 17 residues. Germline CDR1 and CDR2: ENHRY and SYGVKD. CDR3 in DNA: TGTGCCATGTCCGGGACAGGGTCCTTCTTTAGCAATCAGCCCCAGCATTTT. Its translation: CAMSGTGSFFSNQPQHF.

The chain couples TRBV20-1 to TRBJ1-1; D not resolved. This CDR3 comprises 11 residues. Germline V gene sequence: CDR1 DFQATT, CDR2 SNEGSKA (reference sequence). Trimming removed 3 bases from V and 10 bases from J, with 12 bases in between. The CDR3 DNA reads TGCAGTGCTAGGGGGAGTGGAAGAGCTTTCTTT. Protein sequence: CSARGSGRAFF.

The rearrangement uses TRBV7-3 and TRBJ2-7, with D possibly being TRBD2 (6 bases). Germline V gene data show CDR1 as SGHTA and CDR2 as FQGTGA. V was clipped by 5 bases and J by 3 bases, with 17 bases between them. The CDR3 contains 15 residues. In DNA form, the CDR3 reads TGTGCCAGCAGCCCCCTCGGTGGTAGCGGCTACGAGCAGTACTTC. The encoded protein is CASSPLGGSGYEQYF.

The chain combines TRBV5-8 with TRBJ2-1; 7 positions match TRBD2. The CDR3 loop spans 15 amino acids. In germline, CDR1 is SGHTS, CDR2 YDEGEE. Unmatched junction bases numbered 13, after V lost 6 bases and J lost 7 bases. This CDR3 reads CASKLRRTSGNEQFF. The CDR3 DNA reads TGTGCCAGCAAATTGAGGAGGACTAGTGGAAATGAGCAGTTCTTC.

This rearrangement joins TRBV28 to TRBJ2-5; 11 nucleotides agree with TRBD1. Germline CDR1 and CDR2: MDHEN and SYDVKM. The CDR3 totals 15 residues. V lost 5 bases to trimming and J lost 3 bases; unmatched junction nucleotides: 5. The CDR3 DNA reads as TGTGCCAGCAGTACGAGGGACAGGGGGAAAGAGACCCAGTACTTC. It specifies CASSTRDRGKETQYF.

The genes are TRBV4-1 and TRBJ2-3; D is perhaps TRBD2 (5 bases). The CDR3 length is 13 residues. The V end lost 1 base, the J end lost 6 bases, and 8 bases lay between the germline ends. CDR1 is MGHRA, CDR2 YSYEKL, per germline. This CDR3 is CASSQGRGDTQYF. The CDR3 region has the DNA TGCGCCAGCAGCCAAGGGCGAGGGGATACGCAGTATTTT.

A word on this clone: Other DNA sequences in the same sample also yield this CDR3. This chain uses TRBV5-1 with TRBJ1-1, with D possibly being TRBD1 (6 bases). Trimming stripped 1 base from V and 1 base from J, with 11 bases between. The germline gives CDR1 SGHRS, CDR2 YFSETQ. CDR3 length equals 15 residues. In DNA form, the CDR3 reads TGCGCCAGCAGCTTGCCCCAGGGGCCGAACACTGAAGCTTTCTTT. It is translated as CASSLPQGPNTEAFF.

This clone has just a few counts. The gene calls are TRBV6-5 and TRBJ2-5; 14 bases fit TRBD2. V dropped 2 bases and J dropped 5; count of bases not matched to a gene: 4. Germline values: CDR1 MNHEY, CDR2 SVGAGI. This CDR3 spans 16 amino acids. The CDR3 here is CASSYTGTSGSETQYF. CDR3 nucleotide sequence: TGTGCCAGCAGTTACACAGGGACTAGCGGGAGTGAGACCCAGTACTTC.

The rearrangement links TRBV29-1 to TRBJ2-7, with a tentative D call TRBD2 (5 bases). CDR3 length equals 12 residues. Trimming left V 4 bases short and J 4 bases short, with 11 bases between. Germline loops: CDR1 SQVTM, CDR2 ANQGSEA. CDR3 loop: CSVGRPGYEQYF. The DNA for the CDR3 is TGCAGCGTTGGGCGGCCGGGGTACGAGCAGTACTTC.

The rearrangement links TRBV7-2 to TRBJ2-7; 7 bases fit TRBD1. Germline lookup yields CDR1 SGHTA and CDR2 FQGNSA. The CDR3 runs 15 residues. V gave up 5 bases and J gave up 3 bases; unmatched junction bases: 10. The CDR3 nucleotides are TGTGCCAGCAGCGCTACAGGGGCGACGCTCTACGAGCAGTACTTC. Amino acid sequence: CASSATGATLYEQYF.

The rearrangement links TRBV10-3 to TRBJ1-6, with 11 bases identical to TRBD1. The CDR3 consists of 15 residues. The germline CDR1 and CDR2 sequences are ENHRY and SYGVKD. Unmatched junction bases numbered 7, after V lost 5 bases and J lost 10 bases. The CDR3 DNA follows: TGTGCCATCAGTCCGGACAGGGGGCAAGGATCACCCCTCCACTTT. Translating gives CAISPDRGQGSPLHF.

The genes are TRBV11-2 and TRBJ2-1; D perhaps matches TRBD2 (6 bases). The CDR3 runs 14 residues. The germline V gene has CDR1 SGHAT and CDR2 FQNNGV. V shed 5 bases and J shed 3 bases, with 11 bases lying between them. The CDR3 DNA follows: TGTGCCAGCAGCCACCCGGGAGTCTACAATGAGCAGTTCTTC. It specifies CASSHPGVYNEQFF.

V is TRBV20-1 and J is TRBJ1-1; 7 nucleotides agree with TRBD1. CDR1 and CDR2 from the germline V gene are DFQATT and SNEGSKA (reference sequence). This CDR3 has 11 amino acids. The V and J ends lost 4 bases and 6 bases, in that order; junction bases with no gene match: 2. The CDR3 bases are TGCAGTGCTACCAGGGGGTCTGAAGCTTTCTTT. Translation gives CSATRGSEAFF.

V and J are TRBV7-9 and TRBJ2-7; 9 bases line up with TRBD1. The CDR3 consists of 15 residues. Germline CDR1 is SEHNR and CDR2 is FQNEAQ (reference sequence). The trim removed 5 bases at V and 3 bases at J, leaving 8 bases unmatched. The CDR3 region is CASSRGQGKGYEQYF. The CDR3 bases are TGTGCCAGCAGCCGGGGACAGGGAAAGGGCTACGAGCAGTACTTC.

V is TRBV11-1 and J is TRBJ1-2; D is perhaps TRBD1 (5 bases). CDR3 size: 12 residues. Trimming took 3 bases from V and 7 from J, leaving 9 bases between them. Per the germline V gene, CDR1 is SGHAT and CDR2 is FQDESV (reference sequence). The CDR3 DNA follows: TGTGCCAGCAGCTTGAGCGGGGGTGGCTACACCTTC. Protein sequence: CASSLSGGGYTF. The full variable domain, its missing parts supplied by reference TRBV11-1 and TRBJ1-2, is EAEVAQSPRYKITEKSQAVAFWCDPISGHATLYWYRQILGQGPELLVQFQDESVVDDSQLPKDRFSAERLKGVDSTLKIQPAELGDSAMYLCASSLSGGGYTFGSGTRLTVV.

The CDR3 DNA reads as TGTGCCAGCAGCTTATCGAGGGGACTAAGGGTTGAGCAGTACTTC. This gives the protein CASSLSRGLRVEQYF. This chain joins TRBV7-9 and TRBJ2-7; 7 bases are a match to TRBD2. This CDR3 contains 15 residues. Germline CDR1 and CDR2: SEHNR and FQNEAQ (reference sequence). V gave up 2 bases and J gave up 7 bases; unmatched junction bases: 11.

This clone was seen just once. The gene calls are TRBV5-1 and TRBJ2-7, with a weak D call TRBD2 (6 bases). Germline CDR1 reads SGHRS; CDR2 reads YFSETQ. This CDR3 is 15 amino acids long. Trimming left V 0 bases short and J 1 base short, with 11 bases between. CDR3 loop: CASSLEGLRSYEQYF. CDR3 bases: TGCGCCAGCAGCTTGGAGGGACTGAGATCCTACGAGCAGTACTTC.

At least ten counts were recorded for this clone. V is TRBV7-9 and J is TRBJ2-7; D gene uncertain. The CDR3 length is 13 residues. Germline V gene sequence: CDR1 SEHNR, CDR2 FQNEAQ (reference sequence). The V gene lost 11 bases and the J gene lost 0 bases, with 14 bases spanning the gap. The CDR3 sequence is CAFYPLSSYEQYF. The CDR3 DNA is TGTGCCTTCTATCCCCTAAGCTCCTACGAGCAGTACTTC.